Listed here are 10 T cell receptor beta chains from one sample, sequenced in a study of T-cell reconstitution after alpha-beta-depleted transplantation in children. During its preparation, the TCRbeta library received unique molecular identifiers. TCRdb processed the PCR reads anew with MiXCR; each CDR3 protein has one entry. The sample records approximately 230,000 distinct CDR3 sequences, about 24% being singletons. This sample comprised PBMCs, mostly from graft donor cells, obtained 360 days after TCRalphabeta/CD19-depleted stem cell transplant. Every receptor here comes from a female patient between 2 and 15 years old who had a stem cell transplant for congenital amegakaryocytic thrombocytopenia, so the T cells may come from the graft donor.

This clonotype was observed a few times. This chain joins TRBV7-2 and TRBJ1-1; D is undetermined. CDR3 length: 15 residues. Germline V gene data show CDR1 as SGHTA and CDR2 as FQGNSA. Trimming pared 1 base from V and 3 bases from J, leaving 12 bases between. CDR3 protein: CASSLVSLVDTEAFF. The CDR3, as DNA: TGTGCCAGCAGCTTAGTGTCACTTGTGGACACTGAAGCTTTCTTT.

This clonotype was recorded a few times. The CDR3 is CAIRMGNTGELFF. For the CDR3, the DNA is TGTGCCATCAGGATGGGGAACACCGGGGAGCTGTTTTTT. The chain carries TRBV10-3 and TRBJ2-2; no firm D call. V lost 6 bases, J lost 1 base, and 6 bases lay in between. The CDR3 is made up of 13 amino acids. Germline CDR1 is ENHRY and CDR2 is SYGVKD.

The chain is built from TRBV9 and TRBJ2-5; D gene ambiguous. V was cut by 0 bases and J by 4 bases, with 19 bases left in between. The CDR3 is 17 amino acids. Germline assignment: CDR1 SGDLS and CDR2 YYNGEE. CDR3 residues: CASSVGVNSNGVETQYF. CDR3 bases: TGTGCCAGCAGCGTAGGAGTTAATAGCAATGGTGTAGAGACCCAGTACTTC.

J is TRBJ2-4 and V is TRBV14; D ambiguous. Between the trimmed V and J ends, which lost 4 bases and 3 bases, there was a span of 7 bases. Germline V lookup: CDR1 SGHDN, CDR2 FVKESK. CDR3 length equals 13 residues. CDR3 amino acids: CASSRLGKNIQYF. CDR3 DNA sequence: TGTGCCAGCAGCCGTCTTGGCAAAAACATTCAGTACTTC.

The chain uses TRBV4-3 and TRBJ2-7; the D gene is possibly TRBD1 (8 bases). Germline V gives CDR1 LGHNA, CDR2 YSLEER. The V gene lost 0 bases and the J gene lost 3 bases, with 15 bases spanning the gap. The CDR3 has 16 residues. The CDR3 spells CASSQDWSGTGYEQYF. CDR3 DNA: TGCGCCAGCAGCCAAGATTGGAGCGGGACAGGCTACGAGCAGTACTTC.

The V call is TRBV3-1, the J call TRBJ2-3; perhaps TRBD2 as D (6 bases). Germline assignment: CDR1 LGHDT and CDR2 YNNKEL (reference sequence). V dropped 4 bases and J dropped 5 bases, with 25 bases sitting between them. The CDR3 extends over 18 amino acids. The CDR3: CASSPYLSFGTPLDTQYF. The CDR3 coding sequence is TGTGCCAGCAGCCCCTACCTTAGTTTCGGGACTCCTTTAGATACGCAGTATTTT.

The chain joins TRBV20-1 to TRBJ2-5, with unresolved D. The CDR3 covers 12 residues. CDR1 and CDR2 from the germline V gene are DFQATT and SNEGSKA (reference sequence). V was cut by 5 bases and J by 2 bases, with 9 bases left in between. The CDR3 nucleotides read TGCAGTGCTGTACTGGCACAAGAGACCCAGTACTTC. It translates to CSAVLAQETQYF.

The chain uses TRBV20-1 and TRBJ2-1; a possible D gene is TRBD2 (6 bases). The CDR3 runs 15 residues. Germline lookup yields CDR1 DFQATT and CDR2 SNEGSKA (reference sequence). The V end was cut by 3 bases, the J end by 8 bases, with 20 bases between. In DNA form, the CDR3 reads TGCAGTGCTAGGTCGTGGACTAAGGTCTTCGATGAGCAGTTCTTC. Its protein product is CSARSWTKVFDEQFF.

The chain carries TRBV4-1 and TRBJ1-2; D is undetermined. Trimming cost V 4 bases and J 6 bases, with 21 bases left between them. This CDR3 is 16 amino acids long. Germline values: CDR1 MGHRA, CDR2 YSYEKL. CDR3: CASSLGDGIFKNGYTF. As DNA, the CDR3 is TGCGCCAGCAGCCTAGGAGACGGGATCTTTAAGAATGGCTACACCTTC.

This rearrangement joins TRBV7-9 to TRBJ1-1; D call uncertain. Between the trimmed V and J ends, which lost 3 bases and 10 bases, there was a span of 15 bases. The CDR3 has 13 residues. The germline CDR1 and CDR2 sequences are SEHNR and FQNEAQ (reference sequence). Written as DNA, the CDR3 is TGTGCCAGCAGCTTTCTTACCCCGGTTGGAGCTTTCTTT. This codes for CASSFLTPVGAFF.